A selection of T cell receptor beta chains follows, all from one sample in a study of blood T cells in healthy people across ages. TCRdb used MiXCR to reprocess the 5' RACE reads, holding one entry per CDR3 protein. The table has 1.8 million or so distinct CDR3 sequences, about two fifths seen once. Sequenced input: blood. Every receptor here comes from a human donor in good health. CDR3s include the opening cysteine and the closing phenylalanine or tryptophan. D genes are given only for firm matches. A row's size may be missing; if present it is once, few, many or a size class.

d_call	v_call	clone_size	j_call	cdr3_nt	cdr3_aa
NA	TRBV6-5	few	TRBJ2-3	TGTGCCAGCGTGGGTATAGGGGCGGGAGATACGCAGTATTTT	CASVGIGAGDTQYF
NA	TRBV7-9	NA	TRBJ1-2	TGTGCCAGCAGCGCCAGCCTCGGCTACACCTTC	CASSASLGYTF
NA	TRBV5-1	NA	TRBJ2-1	TGCGCCAGCAGCTTGATCCCTACTTGGGATGAGCAGTTCTTC	CASSLIPTWDEQFF
NA	TRBV15	NA	TRBJ1-1	TGTGCCACCAGCAGATCGGGACGGAGCACTGAAGCTTTCTTT	CATSRSGRSTEAFF
NA	TRBV7-2	many	TRBJ2-1	TGTGCCAGCAGCCGGACTGTTTCCTACAATGAGCAGTTCTTC	CASSRTVSYNEQFF
NA	TRBV28	NA	TRBJ1-1	TGTGCCAGCAGTTTAGTCGGGGGCCCCAACACTGAAGCTTTCTTT	CASSLVGGPNTEAFF
TRBD2	TRBV4-2	few	TRBJ2-4	TGTGCCAGCAGCCAAGAAAGTAGCGGGGATGCACTAGCCAAAAACATTCAGTACTTC	CASSQESSGDALAKNIQYF
NA	TRBV20-1	few	TRBJ2-3	TGCAGTGCTAGCAGGCAGGGGATACCCGTAGGGTATTTT	CSASRQGIPVGYF
NA	TRBV12-5	NA	TRBJ1-1	TGTGCTAGTGGTTTGGTACTGGGTAAGGTGGGCAGCCAGAACACTGAAGCTTTCTTT	CASGLVLGKVGSQNTEAFF
NA	TRBV11-1	few	TRBJ2-7	TGTGCCAGCAGCTCCCTGGCAGGGTTTGACTACGAGCAGTACTTC	CASSSLAGFDYEQYF
NA	TRBV6-6	NA	TRBJ2-3	TGTGCCAGCAGTTACCCTTTACATAGCACAGATACGCAGTATTTT	CASSYPLHSTDTQYF
NA	TRBV6-2/TRBV6-3	NA	TRBJ2-7	TGTGTCAGCAACAATGGAGTCGAGCAGTACTTC	CVSNNGVEQYF
NA	TRBV4-1	NA	TRBJ1-2	TGCGCCAGCAGCCAAGACATTATGGTTGAGAACTATGGCTACACCTTC	CASSQDIMVENYGYTF
NA	TRBV4-3	NA	TRBJ2-5	TGCGCCAGCAGCCAAGGTAGAGGGGAGACCCAGTGCTTC	CASSQGRGETQCF
NA	TRBV20-1	NA	TRBJ1-1	TGCAGTACCCCTTCGGGGGGACTTCCTCCGGAGGGAGCTTTCTTT	CSTPSGGLPPEGAFF
NA	TRBV7-8	NA	TRBJ2-7	TGTGCCGGCAGCCCAATGGGGGACGGATTTACCTACGAGCAGTACTTC	CAGSPMGDGFTYEQYF
NA	TRBV4-1	few	TRBJ1-4	TGCGCCAGCAGCCAAGAATTTGCAACTAATGAAAAACTGTTTTTT	CASSQEFATNEKLFF
NA	TRBV6-6	NA	TRBJ1-2	TGTGCCAGCGAGACGGGGGGACGATCTCTCTATGGCTACACCTTC	CASETGGRSLYGYTF
TRBD1	TRBV20-1	NA	TRBJ2-3	TGCAGTGCTCAACAGGGGAGAGGCACAGATACGCAGTATTTT	CSAQQGRGTDTQYF
TRBD2	TRBV6-1	few	TRBJ2-1	TGTGCCAGCAGTGTGACTAGCGGGCGGTGGAATGAGCAGTTCTTC	CASSVTSGRWNEQFF
TRBD2	TRBV7-6	few	TRBJ2-7	TGTGCCAGCAGCTCAAAGCGGGGGGGCTTCAACGAGCAGTACTTC	CASSSKRGGFNEQYF
NA	TRBV6-1	NA	TRBJ1-2	TGTGCCAGCAGTGCATCGGCAGATTATGGCTACACCTTC	CASSASADYGYTF
NA	TRBV10-3	few	TRBJ2-5	TGTGCCATCGCGTGGGGGGCGTCGGAGACCCAGTACTTC	CAIAWGASETQYF
NA	TRBV7-2	few	TRBJ1-6	TGTGCCAGCAGCTTAACGCACAGCAATAATTCACCCCTCCACTTT	CASSLTHSNNSPLHF
NA	TRBV5-1	NA	TRBJ2-6	TGCGCCAGCAGCTTGGGCGCGCCTGGGGCCAACGTCCTGACTTTC	CASSLGAPGANVLTF
NA	TRBV4-3	few	TRBJ1-2	TGCGCCAGCAGCCAAGATGCGGGGGTATATGGTTACACCTTC	CASSQDAGVYGYTF
TRBD1	TRBV7-2	NA	TRBJ1-2	TGTGCCAGCAGCTTAGGGGGGGCAGGGGGCTTAATGGAGGGCTACACCTTC	CASSLGGAGGLMEGYTF
NA	TRBV25-1	NA	TRBJ1-2	TGTGCCAGCAGTGAAGAGGGCCGGGGACGGGGCTACACCTTC	CASSEEGRGRGYTF
NA	TRBV7-9	NA	TRBJ2-3	TGTGCCAGCAGAAACGGCCTGTTCACAGATACGCAGTATTTT	CASRNGLFTDTQYF
NA	TRBV19	NA	TRBJ2-1	TGTGCCAGTAGTATGCAGGGGTCCTACAATGAGCAGTTCTTC	CASSMQGSYNEQFF
NA	TRBV6-2/TRBV6-3	NA	TRBJ1-5	TGTGCCAGCAGTTACAGGGACGGAACCCAGCCCCAGCATTTT	CASSYRDGTQPQHF
NA	TRBV24-1	NA	TRBJ2-1	TGTGCCACCAGTCCCGGGACCGCTTACAATGAGCAGTTCTTC	CATSPGTAYNEQFF
NA	TRBV29-1	many	TRBJ2-5	TGCAGCGCCGCCCCCCGGGGGTTATCTCCAGAGACCCAGTACTTC	CSAAPRGLSPETQYF
NA	TRBV3-1	NA	TRBJ1-2	TGTGCCAGCAGCCAAGCAGGATTAATCTATGGCTACACCTTC	CASSQAGLIYGYTF
TRBD1	TRBV29-1	few	TRBJ2-3	TGCAGCGTTGAATCCGGACAGGGGAGTGGAGATACGCAGTATTTT	CSVESGQGSGDTQYF
NA	TRBV15	NA	TRBJ1-2	TGTGCCACCAGCCCGGGGGGCTATGGCTACACCTTC	CATSPGGYGYTF
TRBD1	TRBV7-2	once	TRBJ2-3	TGTGCCAGCAGCTTATGGACAGGGGACACAGATACGCAGTATTTT	CASSLWTGDTDTQYF
TRBD1	TRBV15	NA	TRBJ1-2	TGTGCCACCAGCAGAGATAAAGGGGGACAGGGTTCCTATGGCTACACCTTC	CATSRDKGGQGSYGYTF
TRBD2	TRBV7-2	NA	TRBJ2-2	TGTGCCAGCAGCTCGGGACTAGATGGCACCGGGGAGCTGTTTTTT	CASSSGLDGTGELFF
TRBD1	TRBV12-3/TRBV12-4	NA	TRBJ2-7	TGTGCCAGCGGACCAGGGGGCTATTCGGAGGGGCAGTACTTC	CASGPGGYSEGQYF
NA	TRBV20-1	few	TRBJ1-2	TGCAGTGCTAGAGACGACAACATAAGAGGGAACTATGGCTACACCTTC	CSARDDNIRGNYGYTF
NA	TRBV29-1	NA	TRBJ2-7	TGCAGCGTGAAGCCCCACGACCGGGGCAGACTCTACTACGAGCAGTACTTC	CSVKPHDRGRLYYEQYF
TRBD2	TRBV7-9	few	TRBJ2-1	TGTGCCAGCAGCTCAACTAGCGGGGGCCCCAACAATGAGCAGTTCTTC	CASSSTSGGPNNEQFF
TRBD1	TRBV7-9	few	TRBJ2-3	TGTGCCAGCAGCTTGTTACAGGGGAGTTCAGATACGCAGTATTTT	CASSLLQGSSDTQYF
NA	TRBV6-6	many	TRBJ2-5	TGTGCCAGCAGTTGGGGGCGGGAGGAGACCCAGTACTTC	CASSWGREETQYF
NA	TRBV5-6	few	TRBJ1-2	TGTGCCAGCAGCTTAGGGGTTCTCAATGGCTACACCTTC	CASSLGVLNGYTF
NA	TRBV5-5	NA	TRBJ2-1	TGTGCCAGCAGCCCCATCGCGGAACACAACAATGAGCAGTTCTTC	CASSPIAEHNNEQFF
TRBD1	TRBV12-3/TRBV12-4	few	TRBJ1-5	TGTGCCAGCAGCCCAACGACAGGGTGGGGGCCCCAGCATTTT	CASSPTTGWGPQHF
NA	TRBV20-1	few	TRBJ1-1	TGCAGTGCTCCGCCCCCCGGCAAGAACACTGAAGCTTTCTTT	CSAPPPGKNTEAFF
TRBD1	TRBV7-2	NA	TRBJ2-1	TGTGCCAGCAGCTTCGGACAGGGGGGGATCAATGAGCAGTTCTTC	CASSFGQGGINEQFF
TRBD1	TRBV29-1	NA	TRBJ1-5	TGCAGCGTTGCTGGGACAGACAATAGCAATCAGCCCCAGCATTTT	CSVAGTDNSNQPQHF